This is a list of T cell receptor beta chains from one sample in a study of somatic mutations in cytotoxic T cells in rheumatoid arthritis. Produced via immunoSEQ multiplex PCR; TCRdb's table is partial and in-frame only. The top ten hold about 24% of the sample, which has about 7,000 clones, about three fifths seen once. The sequenced sample consisted of CD8+ T cells sorted from blood. These receptors originate from a woman in her forties in good health. CDR3s include the opening cysteine and the closing phenylalanine or tryptophan. Some rows have no size entry. The others give once, few or many, or a class for an expanded clone.

clone size	J gene	V gene	CDR3 protein
-	TRBJ1-5	TRBV19	CASSYGQVPNQPQHF
few	TRBJ2-7	TRBV27	CASSLSVDSYEQYF
once	TRBJ1-2	TRBV27	CASSSLGVSYGYTF
-	TRBJ2-7	TRBV5-6	CASSLDQAKPYEQYF
-	TRBJ2-7	TRBV30	CASRRLAGGSEQYF
-	TRBJ2-5	TRBV6-6	CASSYQASGVQETQYF
-	TRBJ2-7	TRBV30	CAWSVSGPYEQYF
-	TRBJ2-1	TRBV7-8	CASSPQDEQFF
-	TRBJ2-1	TRBV11-2	CASSLYLAGVDEQFF
medium-sized	TRBJ1-4	TRBV19	CASSNGPPGDELFF
-	TRBJ1-1	TRBV5-6	CASSLGGGRMTFF
once	TRBJ2-2	TRBV5-1	CASSSQGTSGSFGTGELFF
-	TRBJ2-7	TRBV9	CASSVDGDYEQYF
medium-sized	TRBJ2-7	TRBV6-5	CASSSGHYSEQYF
-	TRBJ1-1	TRBV5-6	CASSLTTEAFF
-	TRBJ2-2	TRBV7-9	CASSPENTGELFF
-	TRBJ1-1	TRBV7-6	CASSLTGAEAFF
few	TRBJ1-2	TRBV28	CASSLTDRGPIDGYTF
-	TRBJ2-2	TRBV27	CASSLSRGDTGELFF
-	TRBJ2-1	TRBV7-2	CASRNRESSYNEQFF
-	TRBJ2-7	TRBV19	CASSTEEFPYEQYF
-	TRBJ1-2	TRBV5-1	CASSSGQGLGGYTF
-	TRBJ2-1	TRBV9	CASRASGSYEQFF
once	TRBJ2-7	TRBV11-1	CASSLPSYEQYF
few	TRBJ2-7	TRBV10-2	CASRESGQGRNEQYF
-	TRBJ1-1	TRBV10-2	CASSEGGSDTEAFF
once	TRBJ1-1	TRBV27	CASSGTSAWEGTEAFF
medium-sized	TRBJ2-1	TRBV19	CASSYRGGTNEQFF
few	TRBJ2-5	TRBV6-5	CASNLGGTQYF
-	TRBJ2-2	TRBV5-6	CASSLGLAGAGELFF
-	TRBJ1-1	TRBV28	CASSLGQKAFF
few	TRBJ2-2	TRBV9	CASSAAGLNTGELFF
-	TRBJ2-3	TRBV9	CASSVGGSSGISGDTQYF
-	TRBJ2-7	TRBV6-5	CASSYSWSTYEQYF
-	TRBJ1-5	TRBV2	CASSVSTGEWDQPQHF
-	TRBJ2-3	TRBV7-9	CASSTETSGSTDTQYF
-	TRBJ2-1	TRBV7-9	CASSPRGTSVNEQFF
few	TRBJ2-3	TRBV7-9	CASSNGLAATDTQYF
-	TRBJ2-7	TRBV6-1	CASSEAVYGTAVYEQYF
few	TRBJ1-2	TRBV10-1	CASSAQGGGYTF
-	TRBJ2-1	TRBV10-3	CASHGGLASSSYNEQFF
few	TRBJ1-1	TRBV21-1	CASRVGIEAFF
-	TRBJ2-1	TRBV5-6	CASSLVSGRTYNEQFF
-	TRBJ1-5	TRBV28	CASKTGTEVQPQHF
-	TRBJ1-5	TRBV6-4	CASSVNVGVQPQHF
few	TRBJ2-1	TRBV7-2	CASSLEMGGSSYNEQFF
-	TRBJ1-5	TRBV2	CASSEGQATYQPQHF
-	TRBJ2-1	TRBV19	CASSPVAGIVEQFF
-	TRBJ2-7	TRBV7-2	CASSLGSYEQYF
medium-sized	TRBJ2-7	TRBV27	CASSGQGGYEQYF
-	TRBJ2-3	TRBV27	CASSLSGLSLTDTQYF